Following are 13 T cell receptor beta chains from one sample sequenced in a study of cytomegalovirus exposure and HLA in healthy donors (dated by TCRdb to the late 2010s). The library was obtained by the immunoSEQ multiplex PCR assay. The multiplex PCR relied on a mix of 60 forward primers for TCR Vbeta segments and 13 reverse primers for TCR Jbeta segments. In TCRdb, the immuneACCESS table is reduced to in-frame sequences with V and J assigned. These tables do not hold every clone; where another copy was compared, an unresolved V gene accounts for under half, and the others remain unexplained. Present in this sample are about 130,000 clones, around two thirds of which were seen just once. Clones ranked in the top ten supply 4.3% of the sample. The specimen sequenced was PBMCs. The receptors stem from a man younger than 30 in good health and CMV-seropositive.

The J gene is TRBJ1-5, the V gene TRBV28; 7 bases fit TRBD1. The CDR3 is 15 amino acids. Germline V lookup: CDR1 MDHEN, CDR2 SYDVKM. Trimming removed 3 bases from V and 6 bases from J; junction bases left unmatched: 8. The CDR3, as DNA: TGTGCCAGCAGTTTCAGACATAGGGGGCGTCAGCCCCAGCATTTT. Encoded protein: CASSFRHRGRQPQHF.

This chain links TRBV10-3 with TRBJ2-2, with D possibly matching TRBD2 (6 bases). CDR3 size: 14 residues. Between the trimmed V and J ends, which lost 10 bases and 1 base, there was a span of 13 bases. CDR1 is ENHRY, CDR2 SYGVKD, per germline. The CDR3 region is CATSYSGNTGELFF. Written as DNA, the CDR3 is TGTGCCACCTCCTATAGCGGGAACACCGGGGAGCTGTTTTTT.

This clone came up once. V gene TRBV21-1 combines with J gene TRBJ1-1. TRBV21-1 is a pseudogene. The CDR3 runs 14 residues. CDR3 sequence: CASIPSGGSTEAFF. CDR3 bases: TGTGCCAGCATTCCCAGCGGGGGGAGCACTGAAGCTTTCTTT.

This clone showed up just a few times. This chain links TRBV5-4 with TRBJ2-1, with D uncertain. This CDR3 has 12 residues. V lost 7 bases and J lost 6, with 11 bases in between. From germline, CDR1 is SGHNT and CDR2 YYREEE (reference sequence). The CDR3 loop is CASFRVSNEQFF. For the CDR3, the DNA is TGTGCCAGCTTTCGGGTTAGCAATGAGCAGTTCTTC.

This clone was seen a few times. V usage is TRBV2 and J usage is TRBJ2-7, with a possible D match to TRBD2 (6 bases). V shed 7 bases and J shed 2 bases, with 12 bases lying between them. CDR3 length: 13 residues. CDR1 is SNHLY and CDR2 is FYNNEI in the germline V gene. This CDR3 reads CASTPSGAYEQYF. CDR3 sequence (DNA): TGTGCCAGCACCCCCTCGGGGGCCTACGAGCAGTACTTC.

The V call is TRBV6-1, the J call TRBJ2-1; the match to TRBD1 covers 7 bases. CDR1 MNHNS and CDR2 SASEGT come from the germline V gene. The V and J ends lost 5 bases and 14 bases, in that order; junction bases with no gene match: 18. The CDR3 has 15 amino acids. The CDR3 region is CASSSRDSIVVLEFF. CDR3 DNA sequence: TGTGCCAGCAGTTCCCGGGACAGCATAGTCGTTTTGGAGTTCTTC.

The chain couples TRBV10-1 to TRBJ2-3; 8 positions match TRBD2. Germline V gene sequence: CDR1 WNHNN, CDR2 SYGVQD (reference sequence). CDR3 length equals 15 residues. Germline trimming cut 10 bases from V and 7 bases from J; bases unmatched to any gene: 16. In DNA, the CDR3 is TGCGCCATTCGGGGGGGAGGGCCTTCGTGGAATACGCAGTATTTT. It yields the protein CAIRGGGPSWNTQYF.

The chain carries TRBV6-6 and TRBJ2-7; 8 nucleotides agree with TRBD2. The CDR3 contains 15 residues. V lost 10 bases and J lost 6; bases outside the gene matches: 17. The V gene's germline CDR1 is MNHNY and CDR2 SVGAGI (reference sequence). The CDR3 region is CATLGSSGGGSEQYF. Here the CDR3 DNA reads TGTGCCACCCTTGGATCCAGCGGGGGAGGAAGCGAGCAGTACTTC.

The J gene is TRBJ1-1, the V gene TRBV6-5; D call uncertain. The germline V gene encodes CDR1 MNHEY and CDR2 SVGAGI. This CDR3 has 16 residues. Trimming stripped 0 bases from V and 4 bases from J, with 15 bases between. As DNA, the CDR3 is TGTGCCAGCAGTTACTCCCTGTGGGTCGGGAGCACTGAAGCTTTCTTT. Protein: CASSYSLWVGSTEAFF.

This clone was picked up one time. This sequence joins TRBV10-3 and TRBJ2-5; the match to TRBD2 covers 10 bases. CDR1 is ENHRY, CDR2 SYGVKD, per germline. This CDR3 spans 16 amino acids. The J segment lost 2 bases and the V segment lost 0 bases, leaving 3 bases of the junction unmatched. The CDR3 nucleotides are TGTGCCATCAGTGAGTCGTCTAGCGGGGGTCAAGAGACCCAGTACTTC. This codes for CAISESSSGGQETQYF.

The chain links TRBV5-1 to TRBJ2-7; 10 positions match TRBD2. The CDR3 has 14 residues. In germline, CDR1 is SGHRS, CDR2 YFSETQ. After removal of 2 bases from V and 3 bases from J, the junction contained 2 bases not matched to a gene. The CDR3 is CASSFRLAGYEQYF. The CDR3 coding sequence is TGCGCCAGCAGCTTCCGACTAGCGGGCTACGAGCAGTACTTC.

The chain employs TRBV11-1 and TRBJ1-2; TRBD1 agrees at 8 bases. J was trimmed by 5 bases and V by 4 bases; bases with no gene match: 6. The germline CDR1 and CDR2 sequences are SGHAT and FQDESV (reference sequence). The CDR3 is 14 amino acids. CDR3 sequence (DNA): TGTGCCAGCAGCTCGGACAGGGCTGGATATGGCTACACCTTC. It yields the protein CASSSDRAGYGYTF.

V is TRBV7-9 and J is TRBJ1-1; D ambiguous. This CDR3 region has 14 residues. Trimming removed 5 bases at V and 4 bases at J, with 14 bases between. Looked up from germline, CDR1 is SEHNR and CDR2 is FQNEAQ (reference sequence). The CDR3 nucleotides read TGTGCCAGCAGCCCTGGCGGGTCCGGCACTGAAGCTTTCTTT. Protein sequence: CASSPGGSGTEAFF.